A selection of T cell receptor beta chains follows, all from one sample in a study of long-term antiretroviral therapy in people with HIV. Generated by immunoSEQ multiplex PCR, the TCRdb table keeps only in-frame clones and is missing some. Of approximately 32,000 clones detected, approximately 80% appear once; the ten largest clones hold around 13%. The starting material was unsorted PBMCs, obtained 0.3 years after starting antiretroviral therapy. The receptors originated from a young man with HIV. Each CDR3 is given with its conserved first and last residue. D genes are given only for firm matches. Some rows have no size entry. The others give once, few or many, or a class for an expanded clone.

>NA|TRBV5-1|NA|15|TRBJ1-3
TGCGCCAGCAGCTTGTCGGGACAAAGGAGAAACACCATATATTTT
CASSLSGQRRNTIYF
>medium-sized|TRBV25-1|NA|14|TRBJ2-2
TGTGCCAGCACTCTTACGACTTACACCGGGGAGCTGTTTTTT
CASTLTTYTGELFF
>few|TRBV4-2|TRBD2|16|TRBJ2-7
TGTGCCAGCAGCCAAGAGGGTAGCGGGAGCAGCGACGAGCAGTACTTC
CASSQEGSGSSDEQYF
>NA|TRBV9|TRBD2|18|TRBJ2-3
TGTGCCAGCAGCGTGGGTCTAGCGGGGGCCTTTAGCACAGATACGCAGTATTTT
CASSVGLAGAFSTDTQYF
>NA|TRBV7-3|TRBD2|17|TRBJ2-3
TGTGCCAGCAGCCTAAGGGTTGCGGGAGGGCCCACAGATACGCAGTATTTT
CASSLRVAGGPTDTQYF
>few|TRBV27|TRBD2|17|TRBJ2-3
TGTGCCAGCAGGGCCCCGATAGCGGGAGGGCCCCCAGATACGCAGTATTTT
CASRAPIAGGPPDTQYF
>NA|TRBV28|TRBD1|13|TRBJ2-7
TGTGCCAGCAGTTTGGACAGGCTGTACGAGCAGTACTTC
CASSLDRLYEQYF
>NA|TRBV7-7|NA|14|TRBJ2-2
TGTGCTAGCAGCTTCGACCCTAACACCGGGGAGCTGTTTTTT
CASSFDPNTGELFF
>once|TRBV15|TRBD1|16|TRBJ1-4
TGTGCCACCAGCAGAGGACAGGGCATCGGTAATGAAAAACTGTTTTTT
CATSRGQGIGNEKLFF
>NA|TRBV7-2|TRBD1|14|TRBJ2-7
TGTGCCAGCAACGGACAGGGTGGGTTCTACGAGCAGTACTTC
CASNGQGGFYEQYF
>NA|TRBV9|NA|15|TRBJ2-1
TGTGCCAGCAGCCCATTGGGGGGGGCGACGTATGAGCAGTTCTTC
CASSPLGGATYEQFF
>NA|TRBV18|NA|14|TRBJ1-5
TGTGCCAGCTCACCCTCCGGGGGGAATCAGCCCCAGCATTTT
CASSPSGGNQPQHF
>NA|TRBV27|NA|14|TRBJ2-7
TGTGCCAGCAGTTTCGAGGGACCTCCCTACGAGCAGTACTTC
CASSFEGPPYEQYF
>NA|TRBV7-2|TRBD2|15|TRBJ2-2
TGTGCCAGCAGTTCCGGGACTAGAGTTACCGGGGAGCTGTTTTTT
CASSSGTRVTGELFF
>NA|TRBV10-1|NA|14|TRBJ2-7
TGCGCCAGCAGTGAGGCGGAGAGCTCCTACGAGCAGTACTTC
CASSEAESSYEQYF
>few|TRBV5-1|NA|12|TRBJ2-1
TGCGCCAGCAGCTTGGGCCTCAATGAGCAGTTCTTC
CASSLGLNEQFF
>NA|TRBV30|NA|13|TRBJ2-2
TGTGCCTGGAGTGTAACAGGTACCGGGGAGCTGTTTTTT
CAWSVTGTGELFF
>NA|TRBV5-4|NA|13|TRBJ1-1
TGTGCCAGCAGCTCACCGCTGAACACTGAAGCTTTCTTT
CASSSPLNTEAFF
>NA|TRBV7-2|TRBD1|14|TRBJ2-4
TGTGCCAGCAGCTCCCCAGGGGGCAAAAACATTCAGTACTTC
CASSSPGGKNIQYF
>NA|TRBV14|NA|13|TRBJ2-7
TGTGCCAGCCCGCTAGCGTTCTCCTACGAGCAGTACTTC
CASPLAFSYEQYF
>once|TRBV5-1|TRBD2|16|TRBJ2-3
TGCGCCAGCAGCTTGGGACTAGCGGGAAGCACAGATACGCAGTATTTT
CASSLGLAGSTDTQYF
>once|TRBV9|NA|12|TRBJ1-2
TGTGCCAGCAGCGTAGACGGCTATGGCTACACCTTC
CASSVDGYGYTF
>NA|TRBV6-5|TRBD1|15|TRBJ2-7
TGTGCCAGCAGCCGGACAGGGAGGAATCTCTACGAGCAGTACTTC
CASSRTGRNLYEQYF
>NA|TRBV5-1|TRBD2|14|TRBJ2-3
TGCGCCAGCAGGGGACTAGCGGGTGCAGATACGCAGTATTTT
CASRGLAGADTQYF
>NA|TRBV7-8|NA|12|TRBJ2-1
TGTGCCAGCAGCTTAGTGTTCCATGAGCAGTTCTTC
CASSLVFHEQFF
>NA|TRBV9|TRBD1|14|TRBJ1-1
TGTGCCAGCGTATACCGGGACAGGGACACTGAAGCTTTCTTT
CASVYRDRDTEAFF
>NA|TRBV18|NA|15|TRBJ2-1
TGTGCCAGCTCACAAGCTAGCTCGGTTTGGAATGAGCAGTTCTTC
CASSQASSVWNEQFF
>few|TRBV5-1|NA|14|TRBJ2-7
TGCGCCAGCAGCAGCGGGACAAGCTCCTACGAGCAGTACTTC
CASSSGTSSYEQYF
>NA|TRBV7-8|NA|16|TRBJ1-3
TGTGCCAGCAGCTTCCAGACAGGCGCCATTGGAAACACCATATATTTT
CASSFQTGAIGNTIYF
>NA|TRBV6-6|NA|14|TRBJ2-7
TGTGCCAGCACGGGACACCAACTCCTCTACGAGCAGTACTTC
CASTGHQLLYEQYF
>NA|TRBV7-9|TRBD2|19|TRBJ2-1
TGTGCCAGCAGCGCATCTAGCGGGAGGGCCAATCGGTGGTACAATGAGCAGTTCTTC
CASSASSGRANRWYNEQFF
>NA|TRBV5-4|NA|15|TRBJ2-3
TGTGCCAGCAGCCCGAGAGGGGCTAGCACAGATACGCAGTATTTT
CASSPRGASTDTQYF
>NA|TRBV7-8|NA|19|TRBJ2-7
TGTGCCAGCAGCTTAGCTGTAGCCTATCGGGGCTTTAGCTCCTACGAGCAGTACTTC
CASSLAVAYRGFSSYEQYF
>NA|TRBV7-7|NA|13|TRBJ2-2
TGTGCTAGCAGCTTAGGTGACCCCGGGGAGCTGTTTTTT
CASSLGDPGELFF
>NA|TRBV10-3|NA|15|TRBJ2-7
TGTGCCATCAGTGAGTCGAGGGACACCTCCTACGAGCAGTACTTC
CAISESRDTSYEQYF
>NA|TRBV13|TRBD2|18|TRBJ2-7
TGTGCCAGCAGCCTCACCCTCAACCGACTAGCGGGAGCCCACGAGCAGTACTTC
CASSLTLNRLAGAHEQYF
>NA|TRBV28|TRBD2|14|TRBJ2-5
TGTGCCAGCAGCGGAAGAGCGGGAAGGGAGACCCAGTACTTC
CASSGRAGRETQYF
>NA|TRBV27|NA|17|TRBJ1-6
TGTGCCAGCAGAGAGATAGGGGGTGAAGAATATAATTCACCCCTCCACTTT
CASREIGGEEYNSPLHF
>NA|TRBV5-6|NA|14|TRBJ1-2
TGTGCCAGCAGCTCGGGTGGACGGGGTGACGGCTACACCTTC
CASSSGGRGDGYTF
>NA|TRBV11-2|NA|15|TRBJ2-7
TGTGCCAGCAGCTCCGGGCCTTCGAGACTGGAGGAGCAGTACTTC
CASSSGPSRLEEQYF
>NA|TRBV4-2|TRBD2|15|TRBJ2-7
TGTGCCAGCAGCCAAGAGGCACTAGCGGACTACGAGCAGTACTTC
CASSQEALADYEQYF
>NA|TRBV25-1|NA|14|TRBJ2-2
TGTGCCAGCAGTGACCTCGGCAACACCGGGGAGCTGTTTTTT
CASSDLGNTGELFF
>NA|TRBV6-1|NA|15|TRBJ2-7
TGTGCCAGCAGTGAAGCATGGGGGGTACCCCCCGAGCAGTACTTC
CASSEAWGVPPEQYF
>NA|TRBV27|NA|14|TRBJ2-7
TGTGCCAGCAGTTTACGAGGGACCCTCTACGAGCAGTACTTC
CASSLRGTLYEQYF
>NA|TRBV30|NA|13|TRBJ1-6
TGTGCCTGGAGTAAAGGGGCTCAGTCACCCCTCCACTTT
CAWSKGAQSPLHF
>medium-sized|TRBV7-9|TRBD1|16|TRBJ2-1
TGTGCCAGCAGCGCCCGACAGGGGATCTCCTACAATGAGCAGTTCTTC
CASSARQGISYNEQFF
>NA|TRBV19|NA|14|TRBJ2-5
TGTGCCAGTAGTATAGGGACCGGGCAAGAGACCCAGTACTTC
CASSIGTGQETQYF
>few|TRBV2|NA|13|TRBJ2-4
TGTGCCAGCACGGTAGCCTTCAAAAACATTCAGTACTTC
CASTVAFKNIQYF
>NA|TRBV18|NA|15|TRBJ1-5
TGTGCCAGCTCAGGGTCTATACAGGGCTTTCAGCCCCAGCATTTT
CASSGSIQGFQPQHF
>NA|TRBV19|NA|13|TRBJ2-7
TGTGCCAGTAGCCCCCACGGGGGTTACGAGCAGTACTTC
CASSPHGGYEQYF
>NA|TRBV4-2|TRBD1|18|TRBJ2-4
TGTGCCAGCAGCCAGAAGAGTCAGGGGGCGAAGTCCAAAAACATTCAGTACTTC
CASSQKSQGAKSKNIQYF